This T cell receptor beta chain is from a study of control samples from healthy donors and cancer patients. Using immunoSEQ multiplex PCR, the repertoire was profiled, and TCRdb retains in-frame clones only, with some absent. Here the sample spans some 410,000 clones, about 93% being singletons. The CDR3 is 15 amino acids. Trimming pared 8 bases from V and 4 bases from J, leaving 17 bases between. Germline assignment: CDR1 SNHLY and CDR2 FYNNEI. The chain carries TRBV2 and TRBJ2-2; D is undetermined. Sequencing was performed on PBMCs. This TCR was recovered from a man in his forties with head and neck cancer. The CDR3 DNA sequence: TGTGCCAGCTCCGTGGCAGGAGTCGGCACCGGGGAGCTGTTTTTT. It is translated as CASSVAGVGTGELFF.